Presented here are 14 T cell receptor beta chains from one specimen sequenced in a study of OX40 agonist ivuxolimab in advanced cancers. The assay was immunoSEQ multiplex PCR, and TCRdb's table has in-frame clones only and misses some. The sample has some 80,000 clones; over 80% are singletons. Sequences were derived from CD4+ or CD8+ T cells sorted from blood, sampled in a trial of the OX40 agonist ivuxolimab. Receptor source: an adult with an advanced solid tumor such as melanoma, head and neck, liver or kidney cancer.

The CDR3 bases are TGTGCCTGGAGTGTAACCACAAATGGGCAGCCCCAGCATTTT. Protein product: CAWSVTTNGQPQHF. This chain joins TRBV30 and TRBJ1-5; D gene unclear. CDR3 length equals 14 residues. V lost 0 bases to trimming and J lost 7 bases, with 13 bases between them. The germline V gene encodes CDR1 GTSNPN and CDR2 SVGIG (reference sequence).

This clone is a singleton in its sample. In DNA, the CDR3 is TGTGCCAGCAGCAGGGTGGGGACGGCTTCCTACGAGCAGTACTTC. Its translation: CASSRVGTASYEQYF. The chain combines TRBV5-8 with TRBJ2-7; D may be TRBD1 or TRBD2 (5 bases each). CDR1 and CDR2 from the germline V gene are SGHTS and YDEGEE. V was trimmed by 4 bases and J by 1 base, leaving 15 bases between them. This CDR3 spans 15 amino acids.

This chain connects TRBV2 to TRBJ2-3; possibly TRBD2 for D (5 bases). Trimming took 4 bases from V and 2 from J, leaving 10 bases between them. The CDR3 has 14 residues. Germline V gene data show CDR1 as SNHLY and CDR2 as FYNNEI. CDR3 in amino acids: CASSVELDTDTQYF. The CDR3 bases are TGTGCCAGCAGTGTGGAACTAGACACAGATACGCAGTATTTT.

V is TRBV19 and J is TRBJ1-1; no clear D. This CDR3 comprises 13 residues. The V end was cut by 7 bases, the J end by 0 bases, with 9 bases between. Germline assignment: CDR1 LNHDA and CDR2 SQIVND (reference sequence). The CDR3 nucleotides read TGTGCCAGTAACCAAGGTGTGAACACTGAAGCTTTCTTT. It is translated as CASNQGVNTEAFF. The complete variable domain, with remaining parts taken from reference TRBV19 and TRBJ1-1, reads DGGITQSPKYLFRKEGQNVTLSCEQNLNHDAMYWYRQDPGQGLRLIYYSQIVNDFQKGDIAEGYSVSREKKESFPLTVTSAQKNPTAFYLCASNQGVNTEAFFGQGTRLTVV.

This clone was observed a single time. CDR3 residues: CASSLEFLETQYF. Written as DNA, the CDR3 is TGCGCCAGCAGCTTGGAATTCTTAGAGACCCAGTACTTC. The V and J genes are TRBV5-1 and TRBJ2-5; no reliable D call. Germline V gene sequence: CDR1 SGHRS, CDR2 YFSETQ. This CDR3 region has 13 residues. Trimming took 0 bases from V and 4 from J, leaving 7 bases between them.

The chain uses TRBV5-3 and TRBJ1-2, with TRBD1 identical over 7 bases. TRBV5-3 carries the ORF label, with uncertain function. Germline trimming cut 5 bases from V and 3 bases from J; bases unmatched to any gene: 16. This CDR3 region has 17 residues. This CDR3 reads CARRAMTGYMEDYGYTF. CDR3 sequence (DNA): TGTGCCAGAAGAGCGATGACAGGGTACATGGAGGACTATGGCTACACCTTC.

This chain joins TRBV11-2 and TRBJ1-5; TRBD1 aligns across 8 bases. Germline CDR1 reads SGHAT; CDR2 reads FQNNGV. The junction had 4 bases not matched to a gene; V was cut back by 0 bases and J by 6 bases. The CDR3 is made up of 15 amino acids. The CDR3 DNA follows: TGTGCCAGCAGCTTAGAGGCAGGGGGCTTTCAGCCCCAGCATTTT. Residues: CASSLEAGGFQPQHF.

The chain carries TRBV7-8 and TRBJ2-5; 7 nucleotides align to TRBD1. This CDR3 has 14 residues. With V trimmed by 6 bases and J by 5 bases, 9 bases remained unmatched. CDR1 SGHVS and CDR2 FQNEAQ come from the germline V gene. The CDR3, as DNA: TGTGCCAGCAGACGACCGGGACAGATGGAGACCCAGTACTTC. Protein: CASRRPGQMETQYF. The full variable domain, rest sourced from reference TRBV7-8 and TRBJ2-5, is GAGVSQSPRYKVAKRGQDVALRCDPISGHVSLFWYQQALGQGPEFLTYFQNEAQLDKSGLPSDRFFAERPEGSVSTLKIQRTQQEDSAVYLCASRRPGQMETQYFGPGTRLLVL.

This clone is a singleton in its sample. The chain recombines TRBV7-2 with TRBJ1-2; possible D gene TRBD1, 6 bases. The CDR3 runs 14 residues. V lost 5 bases to trimming and J lost 4 bases, with 14 bases between them. Germline V lookup: CDR1 SGHTA, CDR2 FQGNSA. The CDR3 sequence is CASSLSRGAYGYTF. Written as DNA, the CDR3 is TGTGCCAGCAGCCTAAGCAGGGGAGCCTATGGCTACACCTTC.

Here the CDR3 DNA reads TGCGCCAGCAGTTACGACATTGGCAACTCTGGAAACACCATATATTTT. Translating it yields CASSYDIGNSGNTIYF. The chain joins TRBV5-1 to TRBJ1-3; D gene uncertain. Germline CDR1 and CDR2: SGHRS and YFSETQ. Trimming shortened V by 5 bases and J by 0 bases, and 15 bases separated the two germline ends. This CDR3 has 16 residues.

A single count supports this clone. This rearrangement joins TRBV5-6 to TRBJ1-2, with a possible D match to TRBD1 (6 bases). Deletions cut 1 base from V and 3 bases from J, with 13 bases between. CDR1 SGHDT and CDR2 YYEEEE come from the germline V gene. This CDR3 is built from 15 residues. CDR3 in amino acids: CASSLPARGHYGYTF. Here the CDR3 DNA reads TGTGCCAGCAGCTTGCCGGCCAGGGGACACTATGGCTACACCTTC.

In DNA, the CDR3 is TGTGCCTGGAGTTTGTACCGGGACAGGATATACGAGCAGTACTTC. It specifies CAWSLYRDRIYEQYF. The chain recombines TRBV30 with TRBJ2-7; 8 bases agree with TRBD1. The germline V gene has CDR1 GTSNPN and CDR2 SVGIG (reference sequence). With V trimmed by 2 bases and J by 4 bases, 10 bases remained unmatched. The CDR3 is 15 amino acids.

The gene calls are TRBV7-3 and TRBJ1-5; TRBD1 might be the D (5 bases). Deletions cut 6 bases from V and 1 base from J, with 16 bases between. Germline CDR1 reads SGHTA; CDR2 reads FQGTGA. This CDR3 contains 16 residues. CDR3 coding DNA: TGTGCCAGCAGTTCTTCCACAGGTTACAGCAATCAGCCCCAGCATTTT. It codes for CASSSSTGYSNQPQHF.

The J gene is TRBJ1-4, the V gene TRBV7-8, with unresolved D. There are 15 residues in the CDR3. The germline V gene encodes CDR1 SGHVS and CDR2 FQNEAQ. V was cut by 1 base and J by 8 bases, with 14 bases left in between. CDR3 residues: CASSLGVRDAEKLFF. The CDR3 DNA sequence: TGTGCCAGCAGCTTAGGAGTCCGGGATGCAGAAAAACTGTTTTTT.